Below are 24 T cell receptor beta chains sequenced from a single sample in a study of control samples from healthy donors and cancer patients. Here immunoSEQ multiplex PCR was the method, and the copy in TCRdb shows in-frame clones only, minus some. The table shows about 160,000 clones, with approximately 92% occurring only once. Specimen: blood. These receptors were taken from a woman aged 55-69 years in good health.

This chain joins TRBV6-2 or TRBV6-3 and TRBJ1-1; 7 bases are shared with TRBD1. From germline, CDR1 is MNHEY and CDR2 SVGEGT. This CDR3 has 17 residues. V was pared by 3 bases and J by 5 bases, with 15 bases of the junction left unmatched. The DNA for the CDR3 is TGTGCCAGCAGTTATAATATGGGCGCAGGGGGAGGTACTGAAGCTTTCTTT. Translated, it gives CASSYNMGAGGGTEAFF.

The chain joins TRBV7-2 to TRBJ1-5, with TRBD1 identical over 7 bases. J gave up 2 bases and V 2 bases, and 9 bases lay outside the gene matches. The CDR3 is 17 amino acids. Germline V CDR1 and CDR2: SGHTA, FQGNSA. In nucleotides, the CDR3 is TGTGCCAGCAGCTTAATGGGGCAGGGGGTGGGCAATCAGCCCCAGCATTTT. This codes for CASSLMGQGVGNQPQHF.

J is TRBJ1-1 and V is TRBV19; 7 bases match TRBD1. The CDR3 totals 17 residues. Germline values: CDR1 LNHDA, CDR2 SQIVND (reference sequence). Germline trimming cut 7 bases from V and 0 bases from J; bases unmatched to any gene: 14. CDR3: CASMAGRGTTMNTEAFF. As DNA, the CDR3 is TGTGCCAGTATGGCGGGCAGGGGGACCACCATGAACACTGAAGCTTTCTTT.

V gene TRBV27 combines with J gene TRBJ1-2; the D is unclear. The germline gives CDR1 MNHEY, CDR2 SMNVEV (reference sequence). This CDR3 is 16 amino acids long. V was pared by 7 bases and J by 9 bases, with 27 bases between. The CDR3 coding sequence is TGTGCCAGCACTCCAAAACCCTTCTTGGGAGGAGAGAGCTACACCTTC. Its translation is CASTPKPFLGGESYTF.

The chain has TRBV19 and TRBJ1-4; D uncertain. V shed 7 bases and J shed 0 bases, with 9 bases lying between them. From germline, CDR1 is LNHDA and CDR2 SQIVND (reference sequence). CDR3 size: 14 residues. The DNA for the CDR3 is TGTGCCAGTATGGCCATGTCAACTAATGAAAAACTGTTTTTT. Translating it yields CASMAMSTNEKLFF.

The chain joins TRBV30 to TRBJ1-5; D possibly corresponds to TRBD1 (6 bases). V lost 3 bases and J lost 4, with 13 bases in between. The CDR3 covers 14 residues. Germline CDR1 reads GTSNPN; CDR2 reads SVGIG (reference sequence). CDR3 in DNA: TGTGCCTGGAGGGAGACAGGTGGGAATCAGCCCCAGCATTTT. Its protein product is CAWRETGGNQPQHF.

CDR3 sequence: CASTQGGSTDTQYF. The CDR3 coding sequence is TGCGCCAGCACCCAGGGGGGAAGCACAGATACGCAGTATTTT. V usage is TRBV5-1 and J usage is TRBJ2-3; weak D call: TRBD1 (7 bases). There are 14 residues in the CDR3. V gave up 6 bases and J gave up 0 bases, with 11 bases separating them. Germline V gene lookup returns CDR1 SGHRS and CDR2 YFSETQ.

J is TRBJ2-7 and V is TRBV6-5; D gene unclear. V shed 7 bases and J shed 4 bases, with 8 bases lying between them. The CDR3 has 11 amino acids. The V gene's germline CDR1 is MNHEY and CDR2 SVGAGI. The DNA of the CDR3 is TGTGCCAGCACCTCGCGGTACGAGCAGTACTTC. Translating it yields CASTSRYEQYF.

The DNA of the CDR3 is TGTGCCAGCAGTTTGGACAGCATGAACACTGAAGCTTTCTTT. Its translation: CASSLDSMNTEAFF. This chain links TRBV6-6 with TRBJ1-1; perhaps TRBD1 as D (6 bases). The V end was cut by 4 bases, the J end by 0 bases, with 9 bases between. Looked up from germline, CDR1 is MNHNY and CDR2 is SVGAGI (reference sequence). CDR3 size: 14 residues.

The V gene is TRBV7-8, the J gene TRBJ1-1, with a possible D match to TRBD1 (5 bases). The ends were cut back, 4 bases at V and 6 bases at J, with 18 bases in the middle. Germline-derived CDR1 and CDR2 are SGHVS and FQNEAQ. This CDR3 is 15 amino acids long. The DNA for the CDR3 is TGTGCCAGCAGCTCGCGGGGACGGGTCGATGCTGAAGCTTTCTTT. It yields the protein CASSSRGRVDAEAFF. Filled out from reference TRBV7-8 and TRBJ1-1, the complete variable domain reads GAGVSQSPRYKVAKRGQDVALRCDPISGHVSLFWYQQALGQGPEFLTYFQNEAQLDKSGLPSDRFFAERPEGSVSTLKIQRTQQEDSAVYLCASSSRGRVDAEAFFGQGTRLTVV.

On this clone: Other DNA sequences in this specimen translate into the identical CDR3. The chain carries TRBV7-2 and TRBJ2-3; 8 nucleotides line up with TRBD2. The junction had 15 bases not matched to a gene; V was cut back by 5 bases and J by 5 bases. CDR1 is SGHTA and CDR2 is FQGNSA in the germline V gene. This CDR3 comprises 17 residues. The chain's CDR3 is CASSNSKGRGGLDTQYF. In nucleotides, the CDR3 is TGTGCCAGCAGCAACTCAAAGGGTCGGGGGGGTTTAGATACGCAGTATTTT.

This chain uses TRBV14 with TRBJ1-1, with 8 positions matching TRBD1. This CDR3 spans 15 amino acids. J was trimmed by 7 bases and V by 2 bases; bases with no gene match: 9. The germline gives CDR1 SGHDN, CDR2 FVKESK. This CDR3 is CASSQPLNRGGEAFF. In DNA, the CDR3 is TGTGCCAGCAGCCAACCTTTGAACAGGGGGGGTGAAGCTTTCTTT. Based on the CDR3 plus reference TRBV14 and TRBJ1-1, the full variable domain is EAGVTQFPSHSVIEKGQTVTLRCDPISGHDNLYWYRRVMGKEIKFLLHFVKESKQDESGMPNNRFLAERTGGTYSTLKVQPAELEDSGVYFCASSQPLNRGGEAFFGQGTRLTVV.

The chain joins TRBV5-1 to TRBJ2-2; no reliable D call. The CDR3 contains 12 residues. Trimming pared 0 bases from V and 6 bases from J, leaving 3 bases between. In germline, CDR1 is SGHRS, CDR2 YFSETQ. The CDR3 bases are TGCGCCAGCAGCTTGGAGGCCGGGGAGCTGTTTTTT. It is translated as CASSLEAGELFF. Full variable domain (missing parts from reference TRBV5-1 and TRBJ2-2): KAGVTQTPRYLIKTRGQQVTLSCSPISGHRSVSWYQQTPGQGLQFLFEYFSETQRNKGNFPGRFSGRQFSNSRSEMNVSTLELGDSALYLCASSLEAGELFFGEGSRLTVL.

Details on this clone: Since the CDR3 does not end with the conserved phenylalanine or tryptophan, this likely comes from a read error. The rearrangement uses TRBV6-5 and TRBJ1-2, with 9 bases aligning to TRBD1. Losses at the gene ends were 2 bases for V and 0 bases for J; bases not matched to a gene: 1. Germline V gives CDR1 MNHEY, CDR2 SVGAGI. This CDR3 has 15 residues. The DNA of the CDR3 is TGTGCCAGCAGTTACGGACAGGGGACTAACTATGGCTACACCCTC. Translation gives CASSYGQGTNYGYTL.

On this clone: Sequence at one end of the junction differs from germline and may be a read error. The chain couples TRBV5-6 to TRBJ1-2, with a possible D match to TRBD1 (6 bases). This CDR3 is 13 amino acids long. CDR1 SGHDT and CDR2 YYEEEE come from the germline V gene. In DNA, the CDR3 is TGTGCCAGCAGCTTGGTAGCAGGGGTGGGTAGGGCCTTC. It yields the protein CASSLVAGVGRAF.

The rearrangement links TRBV11-3 to TRBJ2-7; weak D call: TRBD1 (6 bases). CDR3 length: 12 residues. The germline V and J ends were trimmed by 5 bases and 5 bases, with 10 bases remaining between them. From germline, CDR1 is SGHNT and CDR2 YENEEA. CDR3 nucleotides: TGTGCCAGCAGCAAAGGGGGTAACGAGCAGTACTTC. This codes for CASSKGGNEQYF.

This chain uses TRBV24-1 with TRBJ2-1, with D unresolved. Trimming cost V 2 bases and J 8 bases, with 9 bases left between them. This CDR3 spans 13 amino acids. The germline CDR1 and CDR2 sequences are KGHDR and SFDVKD. CDR3 protein: CATSDSIYYEQFF. The CDR3 DNA reads TGTGCCACCAGTGATTCCATTTACTATGAGCAGTTCTTC.

The genes are TRBV4-3 and TRBJ1-5; a possible D gene is TRBD1 (6 bases). V was pared by 0 bases and J by 6 bases, with 12 bases between. CDR1 LGHNA and CDR2 YSLEER come from the germline V gene. The CDR3 consists of 15 residues. The CDR3 DNA is TGCGCCAGCAGCCAAGATACAGGGTTGGCTCAGCCCCAGCATTTT. This gives the protein CASSQDTGLAQPQHF.

This clone was counted between two and nine times. The chain recombines TRBV30 with TRBJ1-2, with D possibly being TRBD1 (5 bases). CDR3 size: 13 residues. V lost 7 bases, J lost 3 bases, and 15 bases lay in between. Germline CDR1 GTSNPN, CDR2 SVGIG (reference sequence). Written as DNA, the CDR3 is TGTGCCTTGGGCCGTAGAGGGGACTATGGCTACACCTTC. It yields the protein CALGRRGDYGYTF.

A word on this clone: At the DNA level, this CDR3 is encoded by other sequences in the same sample as well. This chain uses TRBV7-2 with TRBJ2-1, with 8 bases matching TRBD2. Losses at the gene ends were 1 base for V and 0 bases for J; bases not matched to a gene: 2. The germline V gene has CDR1 SGHTA and CDR2 FQGNSA. The CDR3 length is 16 residues. For the CDR3, the DNA is TGTGCCAGCAGCTTAGTAGCGGGGAGCTCCTACAATGAGCAGTTCTTC. Translating it yields CASSLVAGSSYNEQFF.

The chain has TRBV6-4 and TRBJ2-7, with TRBD1 matching over 9 bases. The V gene end was trimmed by 5 bases and the J gene end by 5 bases; junction bases not matched to a gene: 13. The CDR3 is made up of 16 amino acids. Germline CDR1 and CDR2: MRHNA and SNTAGT. The CDR3 is CASSPPRTGGENEQYF. The CDR3 bases are TGTGCCAGCAGTCCTCCTAGAACAGGGGGCGAGAACGAGCAGTACTTC.

The chain is built from TRBV7-9 and TRBJ1-2; perhaps TRBD1 as D (6 bases). Deletions cut 5 bases from V and 2 bases from J, with 9 bases between. Germline-derived CDR1 and CDR2 are SEHNR and FQNEAQ (reference sequence). The CDR3 length is 13 residues. The CDR3 protein is CASSPTGNYGYTF. In DNA, the CDR3 is TGTGCCAGCAGCCCGACAGGAAACTATGGCTACACCTTC.

This chain uses TRBV5-1 with TRBJ2-5; D perhaps matches TRBD1 (5 bases). The CDR3 spans 15 residues. The germline V and J ends were trimmed by 0 bases and 5 bases, with 14 bases remaining between them. Germline lookup yields CDR1 SGHRS and CDR2 YFSETQ. CDR3 protein: CASSLEKGNGETQYF. As DNA, the CDR3 is TGCGCCAGCAGCTTGGAGAAGGGGAACGGTGAGACCCAGTACTTC. The variable domain in full, completed from reference TRBV5-1 and TRBJ2-5, reads KAGVTQTPRYLIKTRGQQVTLSCSPISGHRSVSWYQQTPGQGLQFLFEYFSETQRNKGNFPGRFSGRQFSNSRSEMNVSTLELGDSALYLCASSLEKGNGETQYFGPGTRLLVL.

The CDR3 loop reads CASSISTPRQKQYF. The CDR3 DNA follows: TGTGCCAGTAGTATATCTACCCCTCGGCAGAAGCAGTACTTC. The chain couples TRBV19 to TRBJ2-7; D unresolved. Deletions cut 2 bases from V and 8 bases from J, with 16 bases between. The CDR3 consists of 14 residues. In germline, CDR1 is LNHDA, CDR2 SQIVND (reference sequence).